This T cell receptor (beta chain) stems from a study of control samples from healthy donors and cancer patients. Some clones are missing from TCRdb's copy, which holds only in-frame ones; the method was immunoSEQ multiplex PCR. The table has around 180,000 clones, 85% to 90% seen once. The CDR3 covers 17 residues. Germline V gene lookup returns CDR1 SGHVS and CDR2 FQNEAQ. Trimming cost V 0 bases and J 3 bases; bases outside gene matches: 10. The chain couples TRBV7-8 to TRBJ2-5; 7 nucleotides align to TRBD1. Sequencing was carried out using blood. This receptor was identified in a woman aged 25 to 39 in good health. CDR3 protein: CASSLAPTDRVEETQYF. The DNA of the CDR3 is TGTGCCAGCAGCTTAGCCCCAACCGACAGGGTGGAAGAGACCCAGTACTTC.